This TCR beta chain was observed in a study of human T cells and chemical hapten exposure (dated by TCRdb to the early 2020s). Regarding the complete study: For sensitization, 2% DPC in acetone was applied to an approximately 2 cm by approximately 2 cm area of upper inner arm skin. Libraries were pooled for sequencing, and variation in per-sample TCR yields was attributed mainly to small differences in library volumes within the pool. The patient cohort, mostly female, included alopecia areata with under or over 50% scalp involvement, alopecia totalis and alopecia universalis. For TCR sequencing, blood came from approximately 29 alopecia patients at anywhere from one to four time points (pre-sensitization, 2, 6 and 24 weeks). Throughout the approximately 25-week study period, patients were also given weekly therapeutic DPC doses on the scalp. Blood samples were taken from patients before sensitization (week 0) and at 2, 6 and about 24 weeks after DPC sensitization. Patch testing was done on the upper back using Finn chambers containing 0.01% DPC, and results were scored after 6 days according to International Contact Dermatitis Research Group standards. Peripheral blood TCR repertoire changes were tracked in vivo in alopecia patients during primary and secondary sensitization to the hapten diphenylcyclopropenone (DPC).

From a lookup of the germline V gene (reference sequence), CDR1 and CDR2 are DFQATT and SNEGSKA. Trimming costs V 6 bases and J 4 bases, and their ends lie 9 bases apart. The CDR3 spans 11 residues, from the cysteine through the phenylalanine. Here the CDR3 DNA is all that survives: 33 bases in frame from base 1. This clonotype has a handful of counts. The specificity of this receptor is unknown. Base qualities are not recorded, but no much larger clone differs from it by a single base. The label giving this sample's time point can be read as: patch test 1, 2 weeks after DPC sensitization. The sample's treatment or condition label is to be understood as: therapeutic diphenylcyclopropenone sensitization with weekly scalp DPC. At every patch-test visit, the blood draw took place before the patch test was put on. Eligible patients were aged 18 to 70, diagnosed with alopecia, deemed suitable for DPC therapy, and excluded if pregnant. Total RNA was isolated from unfractionated whole blood collected in Tempus Blood RNA tubes.

Libraries were made using RACE. Instrument used: NextSeq 500. Library preparation attached unique molecular identifiers to individual cDNA molecules for quantitative, reproducible TCR counting. For every blood RNA sample, sequencing covered both the TCR alpha and TCR beta chains. The published analysis was carried out like this. Samples had a median of about 90,000 TCRs, with a range from about 23,224 to 750,000. The Decombinator software suite was used to annotate V, J and CDR3 in the TCR reads. For PS versus PT1 abundance plots, all samples were subsampled to the same number of TCRs (28,000). TCRs were defined as expanded if absent before sensitization and observed at least eight times at the 2-week time point. TCRdb reprocessed the public reads (quality trimming at Q25 with fastp, clone calling with MiXCR) and kept in-frame beta chains. Each entry merges the rows of one CDR3 protein and shows their most common DNA and genes. TCRdb's processing, not the study's, gives the V and J calls here. Recorded for this sample are fewer than 400,000 distinct CDR3 sequences; about 7% of them occurred a single time. The ten top clones hold 7.5% to 9% of the sample.

What the research found in general, with its limitations: DPC sensitization did not change how many TCRs were above 1 in 1000 frequency, and no evidence was found of alterations in global repertoire structure. Because every patient had alopecia, a presumed autoimmune disease, the patients' immune response might differ from that of healthy individuals. Compared with pre-sensitization or healthy control sets, expanded TCRs formed significantly more large CDR3 similarity clusters, which is consistent with antigen-driven responses. After repeated subsampling, the strength of the expansion versus patch-test correlation and the threshold at which it became significant changed. Patch test score correlated positively with the number of PT1 expanded TCRs, reaching significance at thresholds 8, 16 and 32 but not at 4.

Recombination linked TRBV20-1 to TRBJ2-5; no D segment can be confidently identified. Specimen: whole blood, collected in connection with sensitization to the hapten diphenylcyclopropenone (DPC). The receptor's source is a woman between 18 and 29 years old with alopecia areata. Some clones in this sample may be carry-over from other donors' samples. CDR3 loop: CSASVGETQYF. In nucleotides, the sequence is TGCAGTGCCTCAGTCGGAGAGACCCAGTACTTC.